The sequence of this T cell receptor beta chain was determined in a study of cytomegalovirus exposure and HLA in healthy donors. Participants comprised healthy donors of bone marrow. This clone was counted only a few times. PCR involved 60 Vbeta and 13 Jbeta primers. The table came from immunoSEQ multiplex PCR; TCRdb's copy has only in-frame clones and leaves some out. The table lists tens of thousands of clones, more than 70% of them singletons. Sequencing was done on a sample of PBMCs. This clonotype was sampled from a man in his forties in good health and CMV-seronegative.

In DNA form, the CDR3 reads TGCGCCAGCAGCTTGGCCCCCCGGGGGGGAGGAAACAATGAGCAGTTCTTC. This translates into CASSLAPRGGGNNEQFF. The chain employs TRBV5-1 and TRBJ2-1, with TRBD2 identical over 8 bases. Germline V gene data show CDR1 as SGHRS and CDR2 as YFSETQ. The CDR3 runs to 17 residues. The V segment lost 0 bases and the J segment 5 bases; nucleotides outside the gene matches: 10. Variable domain in full (rest from reference TRBV5-1 and TRBJ2-1): KAGVTQTPRYLIKTRGQQVTLSCSPISGHRSVSWYQQTPGQGLQFLFEYFSETQRNKGNFPGRFSGRQFSNSRSEMNVSTLELGDSALYLCASSLAPRGGGNNEQFFGPGTRLTVL.